This TCR beta chain stems from a study of blood T cell repertoires in COVID-19. The assay was immunoSEQ multiplex PCR, and TCRdb's table has in-frame clones only and misses some. The sample yields about 440,000 clones, around 90% seen once. The germline gives CDR1 LNHDA, CDR2 SQIVND (reference sequence). The V and J ends lost 8 bases and 4 bases, in that order; junction bases with no gene match: 14. This CDR3 comprises 16 residues. Material for sequencing was PBMCs or T cells enriched from blood (not recorded which). The origin of this receptor is a man aged 18 to 35 who had recovered from COVID-19. This chain joins TRBV19 and TRBJ1-3, with 7 bases matching TRBD1. The CDR3: CASHEGTGDSGNTIYF. The CDR3 region has the DNA TGTGCCAGTCACGAAGGAACAGGGGACTCGGGAAACACCATATATTTT.